The next 23 T cell receptor beta chains were all read from a single sample in a study of T cell responses to AZD1222 COVID-19 vaccine. Method: immunoSEQ multiplex PCR; TCRdb's copy keeps in-frame clones and lacks some. This sample yields 90,000 to 110,000 clones, of which roughly nine tenths are seen a single time; roughly 5.3% belongs to the top ten. Sequenced material: peripheral blood, taken on day 0 of AZD1222 vaccination. These receptors were obtained from an adult in good health.

This chain joins TRBV6-2 or TRBV6-3 and TRBJ2-1; the D gene is possibly TRBD2 (5 bases). In germline, CDR1 is MNHEY, CDR2 SVGEGT. V gave up 1 base and J gave up 7 bases, with 14 bases separating them. The CDR3 is 15 residues long. The CDR3 region has the DNA TGTGCCAGCAGTTACTGGCTCTCTCGGGGAAATGAGCAGTTCTTC. This sequence encodes CASSYWLSRGNEQFF.

The chain uses TRBV6-5 and TRBJ1-6; possibly TRBD1 for D (6 bases). Germline assignment: CDR1 MNHEY and CDR2 SVGAGI. There are 13 residues in the CDR3. Trimming stripped 4 bases from V and 10 bases from J, with 11 bases between. The CDR3 protein is CASSSGEGSPLHF. In DNA, the CDR3 is TGTGCCAGCAGTTCAGGGGAAGGATCACCCCTCCACTTT.

The chain has TRBV28 and TRBJ2-7; TRBD1 aligns across 10 bases. The V gene's germline CDR1 is MDHEN and CDR2 SYDVKM. CDR3 length: 15 residues. The J segment lost 5 bases and the V segment lost 6 bases, leaving 10 bases of the junction unmatched. CDR3 sequence (DNA): TGTGCCAGCAGCGAATCGGGACAGGGGCGCCACGAGCAGTACTTC. Translation gives CASSESGQGRHEQYF. Supplemented by reference TRBV28 and TRBJ2-7, the full variable domain reads DVKVTQSSRYLVKRTGEKVFLECVQDMDHENMFWYRQDPGLGLRLIYFSYDVKMKEKGDIPEGYSVSREKKERFSLILESASTNQTSMYLCASSESGQGRHEQYFGPGTRLTVT.

The chain uses TRBV28 and TRBJ1-3, with 11 bases that match TRBD1. V trimming: 6 bases; J trimming: 8 bases; junction bases outside the gene matches: 15. The CDR3 has 17 amino acids. CDR1 and CDR2 from the germline V gene are MDHEN and SYDVKM. In nucleotides, the CDR3 is TGTGCCAGCAGCACGGGAGTCCACCGGGACAGGGGGGACACCATATATTTT. Its translation is CASSTGVHRDRGDTIYF.

J is TRBJ1-2 and V is TRBV4-1, with D perhaps matching TRBD1 (5 bases). This CDR3 comprises 13 residues. Deletions cut 1 base from V and 5 bases from J, with 8 bases between. Germline CDR1 and CDR2: MGHRA and YSYEKL. CDR3 sequence reads: CASSQGAGYGYTF. The CDR3 nucleotides are TGCGCCAGCAGCCAAGGGGCAGGGTATGGCTACACCTTC.

This chain uses TRBV7-2 with TRBJ1-2, with no clear D. The CDR3 length is 13 residues. Between the trimmed V and J ends, which lost 5 bases and 8 bases, there was a span of 15 bases. Per germline, CDR1 SGHTA and CDR2 FQGNSA. CDR3 sequence (DNA): TGTGCCAGCAGCGCGAACCGAGTTGGAGGCTACACCTTC. Protein sequence: CASSANRVGGYTF.

CDR3 protein: CASSLFGGEPSYEQYF. CDR3 in DNA: TGTGCCAGCAGCTTGTTTGGCGGGGAACCCTCCTACGAGCAGTACTTC. The V call is TRBV5-5, the J call TRBJ2-7; perhaps TRBD2 as D (6 bases). The germline V gene encodes CDR1 SGHKS and CDR2 YYEKEE (reference sequence). Trimming pared 1 base from V and 0 bases from J, leaving 14 bases between. The CDR3 has 16 amino acids.

V and J are TRBV4-3 and TRBJ1-4; perhaps TRBD1 as D (6 bases). CDR1 is LGHNA, CDR2 YSLEER, per germline. The CDR3 contains 16 residues. Trimming took off 1 base at V and 12 bases at J, with 21 bases between the two ends. The CDR3 sequence is CASSQGRTAHLVELFF. CDR3 DNA: TGCGCCAGCAGCCAAGGGAGGACAGCACACCTCGTGGAACTGTTTTTT.

CDR3 DNA sequence: TGTGCCATCAGGGCTATCATGGAAAGGGCTGAAGCTTTCTTT. Translation gives CAIRAIMERAEAFF. The V call is TRBV10-3, the J call TRBJ1-1; D ambiguous. Trimming removed 6 bases from V and 6 bases from J, with 17 bases in between. The CDR3 totals 14 residues. Germline-derived CDR1 and CDR2 are ENHRY and SYGVKD.

V and J are TRBV28 and TRBJ1-2; TRBD1 is a possible D gene (5 bases). The CDR3 runs 14 residues. The germline CDR1 and CDR2 sequences are MDHEN and SYDVKM. With 4 bases removed from V and 7 bases from J, the gap between germline ends came to 16 bases. The CDR3 sequence is CASSSGTPRRGYTF. CDR3 bases: TGTGCCAGCAGTTCCGGGACTCCCCGGCGTGGCTACACCTTC.

In its sample, this clone was seen a few times. The chain recombines TRBV19 with TRBJ1-2; a possible D gene is TRBD1 (5 bases). Trimming took 5 bases from V and 4 from J, leaving 14 bases between them. CDR3 length equals 14 residues. Per germline, CDR1 LNHDA and CDR2 SQIVND (reference sequence). The DNA of the CDR3 is TGTGCCAGTAGTGCCTCTAGGGGTGGCTATGGCTACACCTTC. Protein product: CASSASRGGYGYTF.

This clone was detected a few times. The chain has TRBV5-4 and TRBJ2-1; 10 bases are shared with TRBD2. Germline values: CDR1 SGHNT, CDR2 YYREEE (reference sequence). The CDR3 consists of 14 residues. V shed 4 bases, J shed 8 bases, and the junction held 6 bases outside the gene matches. In DNA, the CDR3 is TGTGCCAGCAGCCTAGCGGGAGTTGGCGATGAGCAGTTCTTC. Translated, it gives CASSLAGVGDEQFF.

This chain uses TRBV6-6 with TRBJ2-1; D is perhaps TRBD1 or TRBD2 (6 bases each). Germline V CDR1 and CDR2: MNHNY, SVGAGI (reference sequence). Trimming removed 0 bases from V and 10 bases from J, with 16 bases in between. This CDR3 has 15 residues. CDR3 region: CASSYSPSQGLEQFF. CDR3 coding DNA: TGTGCCAGCAGTTACTCCCCCTCACAGGGACTGGAGCAGTTCTTC.

Of note for this clone: Because the CDR3 is missing its conserved closing phenylalanine or tryptophan, this is likely a read error. The DNA is left out, because the CDR3 cannot be placed on it with certainty; the CDR3 is given as TCRdb lists it. The CDR3 is CASSKVAGGAL. This chain links TRBV21-1 with TRBJ2-7. TRBV21-1 is designated a pseudogene. The CDR3 extends over 11 residues, inclusive of both ends.

V gene TRBV6-6 combines with J gene TRBJ1-2, with 7 bases that match TRBD1. The CDR3 totals 12 residues. V trimming: 6 bases; J trimming: 9 bases; junction bases outside the gene matches: 7. Germline CDR1 MNHNY, CDR2 SVGAGI (reference sequence). The CDR3 region is CASSSGTASYTF. CDR3 nucleotide sequence: TGTGCCAGCAGCTCCGGGACAGCAAGCTACACCTTC.

V is TRBV10-3 and J is TRBJ1-2; weak D call: TRBD1 (5 bases). Germline V gene data show CDR1 as ENHRY and CDR2 as SYGVKD. The CDR3 length is 15 residues. Trimming removed 3 bases from V and 8 bases from J, with 19 bases in between. The CDR3 protein is CAISESRDGLGGYTF. CDR3 sequence (DNA): TGTGCCATCAGTGAATCCCGGGACGGTCTGGGCGGCTACACCTTC.

The rearrangement links TRBV1 to TRBJ1-6; the table's D call, TRBD1, has no DNA check behind it. TRBV1 has pseudogene status. The CDR3 length is 15 residues. The CDR3 DNA reads TGCACCAGCAGCCAGAAAGGACAGGTTAATTCACCCCTCCACTTT. Translation: CTSSQKGQVNSPLHF.

V gene TRBV4-2 combines with J gene TRBJ2-3, with 9 nucleotides matching TRBD1. Germline lookup yields CDR1 LGHNA and CDR2 YNFKEQ. This CDR3 is 15 amino acids long. V was pared by 1 base and J by 4 bases, with 3 bases of the junction left unmatched. Here the CDR3 DNA reads TGTGCCAGCAGCCAAGGGACAGGGGAATCAGATACGCAGTATTTT. Its protein is CASSQGTGESDTQYF.

The chain employs TRBV28 and TRBJ1-1; possible D gene TRBD1, 5 bases. V lost 5 bases and J lost 11, with 15 bases in between. Germline V lookup: CDR1 MDHEN, CDR2 SYDVKM. This CDR3 spans 12 amino acids. In DNA form, the CDR3 reads TGTGCCAGCAGTCCCCCGGGGGGGTCGGCTTTCTTT. Translating it yields CASSPPGGSAFF. The whole variable domain, filled in from reference TRBV28 and TRBJ1-1, reads DVKVTQSSRYLVKRTGEKVFLECVQDMDHENMFWYRQDPGLGLRLIYFSYDVKMKEKGDIPEGYSVSREKKERFSLILESASTNQTSMYLCASSPPGGSAFFGQGTRLTVV.

V and J are TRBV23-1 and TRBJ1-2; possible D gene TRBD1, 5 bases. TRBV23-1 is an ORF; its function is uncertain. The length of the CDR3 is 14 residues. The V end lost 3 bases, the J end lost 7 bases, and 15 bases lay between the germline ends. CDR3 in DNA: TGCGCCAGCAGTCATTCCTCGGGGGTTTGTGGCTACACCTTC. Translation: CASSHSSGVCGYTF.

This chain joins TRBV13 and TRBJ2-7; D gene uncertain. The CDR3 sequence is 14 residues long. CDR1 is PRHDT and CDR2 is FYEKMQ in the germline V gene (reference sequence). V was shortened by 5 bases and J by 1 base, with 12 bases between the two germline ends. The CDR3 nucleotides are TGTGCCAGCAGCCCCCGCATGGGTTCCTACGAGCAGTACTTC. Amino acid sequence: CASSPRMGSYEQYF.

This clone was seen once. This chain joins TRBV30 and TRBJ2-7; 13 bases align to TRBD2. Germline CDR1 and CDR2: GTSNPN and SVGIG (reference sequence). This CDR3 has 15 residues. Germline trimming cut 2 bases from V and 7 bases from J; bases unmatched to any gene: 8. CDR3 coding DNA: TGTGCCTGGAGTCTCGGACTAGCGGGGGTAAATGAGCAGTACTTC. Translation: CAWSLGLAGVNEQYF.

V is TRBV18 and J is TRBJ2-5, with 10 nucleotides matching TRBD1. CDR1 and CDR2 from the germline V gene are KGHSH and LQKENI. This CDR3 is 18 amino acids long. The V and J ends lost 3 bases and 0 bases, in that order; junction bases with no gene match: 10. CDR3 sequence: CASSPFPGQGRHQETQYF. CDR3 coding DNA: TGTGCCAGCTCACCTTTTCCGGGACAGGGGAGGCACCAAGAGACCCAGTACTTC.